This is a list of T cell receptor beta chains from one sample in a study of cytomegalovirus exposure and HLA in healthy donors. Profiling relied on immunoSEQ multiplex PCR, and the TCRdb table lists in-frame clones only, not all of them. The table lists about 140,000 clones, roughly 70% of them singletons, with 3.1% in the top ten. The specimen was PBMCs. The receptors here all came from a middle-aged man in good health and CMV-seronegative. The conserved cysteine and the conserved F or W are not part of the CDR3 here.

v_call	j_call	cdr3_aa
TRBV9	TRBJ2-2	ASSVGTPDTGELF
TRBV10-3	TRBJ1-5	AISEGGAGYQPQH
TRBV19	TRBJ1-2	ASYGGPYGYT
TRBV18	TRBJ2-7	ASSGTGNYEQY
TRBV5-8	TRBJ1-4	ASSAQVADEKLF
TRBV11-2	TRBJ2-7	ASSLGASGIEQY
TRBV28	TRBJ1-4	ASSVRGGRGEKLF
TRBV7-2	TRBJ2-7	ATQNAGGPYEQY
TRBV9	TRBJ2-5	ASSVGSLGTPGQETQY
TRBV7-9	TRBJ2-5	ATRGRSEETQY
TRBV5-6	TRBJ1-4	ASSERDRANEKLF
TRBV7-8	TRBJ2-4	ASSQQGRDIQY
TRBV2	TRBJ1-6	ASSSGTGFNSPLH
TRBV7-3	TRBJ1-1	ASRNSENTEAF
TRBV7-9	TRBJ2-7	SSSSSSYEQY
TRBV10-2	TRBJ2-3	ASSESSTSRTDTQY
TRBV11-2	TRBJ2-1	ASSPGLVANEQF
TRBV19	TRBJ1-2	ASSGGRIYGYT
TRBV11-3	TRBJ2-2	ASSPLLDSNTGELF
TRBV6-1	TRBJ1-5	AGAQGALLNQPQH
TRBV29-1	TRBJ1-3	SVGGQKGNTIY
TRBV27	TRBJ2-1	ASSTWGLAGNNEQF
TRBV28	TRBJ2-7	ASILGGEQY
TRBV6-1	TRBJ2-7	ASTRGQGDEQY
TRBV9	TRBJ2-1	ASSVDSRLAGGSSYNEQF
TRBV5-4	TRBJ2-7	ASSFGQGRGEQY
TRBV5-1	TRBJ2-7	ASSAPGQGTHLTTYEQY
TRBV11-3	TRBJ2-3	ASSLEGQRFDTQY
TRBV7-3	TRBJ2-1	ASSRTSGGLNEQF
TRBV6-5	TRBJ2-3	ASRGTSTDTQY